This passage covers 25 T cell receptor beta chains from one sample sequenced in a study of blood T cell repertoires in COVID-19. Profiling relied on immunoSEQ multiplex PCR, and the TCRdb table lists in-frame clones only, not all of them. The data show about 240,000 clones, roughly 81% seen once. Sequencing input: peripheral blood. The receptors derive from a woman older than 75 with COVID-19, enrolled during active disease.

A few counts support this clone. The V call is TRBV27, the J call TRBJ2-7; D remains unclear. Trimming took 2 bases from V and 3 from J, leaving 8 bases between them. This CDR3 region has 13 residues. Germline CDR1 reads MNHEY; CDR2 reads SMNVEV (reference sequence). CDR3 DNA sequence: TGTGCCAGCAGTTTAAGAGCGTACTACGAGCAGTACTTC. Translation: CASSLRAYYEQYF.

The gene calls are TRBV20-1 and TRBJ1-1; D uncertain. Looked up from germline, CDR1 is DFQATT and CDR2 is SNEGSKA (reference sequence). CDR3 length: 10 amino acids. The CDR3 DNA is TGCATGCGGCGGGCTTTCGTAGCTTTCTTT. Its translation: CMRRAFVAFF.

This chain joins TRBV20-1 and TRBJ1-1, with 9 bases matching TRBD1. The CDR3 is made up of 15 amino acids. Germline loops: CDR1 DFQATT, CDR2 SNEGSKA (reference sequence). V was clipped by 3 bases and J by 4 bases; unmatched bases: 9. The DNA of the CDR3 is TGCAGTGCTAGTTCTCCGGGACAGGGTGGCACTGAAGCTTTCTTT. This gives the protein CSASSPGQGGTEAFF.

The chain has TRBV19 and TRBJ2-2; 8 nucleotides line up with TRBD1. V lost 1 base to trimming and J lost 5 bases; unmatched junction nucleotides: 6. Germline V CDR1 and CDR2: LNHDA, SQIVND (reference sequence). The CDR3 is 16 residues long. The CDR3 DNA reads as TGTGCCAGTAGTATAGTGGCAGGGGGCGGGACCGGGGAGCTGTTTTTT. It specifies CASSIVAGGGTGELFF. Looking up the rest from reference TRBV19 and TRBJ2-2 gives the full variable domain: DGGITQSPKYLFRKEGQNVTLSCEQNLNHDAMYWYRQDPGQGLRLIYYSQIVNDFQKGDIAEGYSVSREKKESFPLTVTSAQKNPTAFYLCASSIVAGGGTGELFFGEGSRLTVL.

The chain has TRBV28 and TRBJ1-6; TRBD1 matches 10 bases. The CDR3 loop spans 15 amino acids. Germline trimming cut 6 bases from V and 11 bases from J; bases unmatched to any gene: 10. The germline CDR1 and CDR2 sequences are MDHEN and SYDVKM. The chain's CDR3 is CASRGGDRGNAPLHF. The DNA of the CDR3 is TGTGCCAGCAGGGGAGGGGACAGGGGCAACGCACCCCTCCACTTT.

This clone was detected a few times. The chain is built from TRBV2 and TRBJ1-1; D is unresolved. With 11 bases removed from V and 0 bases from J, the gap between germline ends came to 10 bases. Per germline, CDR1 SNHLY and CDR2 FYNNEI. The CDR3 length is 12 residues. CDR3 sequence reads: CAGRKMNTEAFF. The CDR3 DNA reads TGTGCCGGCCGTAAAATGAACACTGAAGCTTTCTTT.

The chain carries TRBV10-3 and TRBJ2-7, with 11 bases aligning to TRBD1. The V gene end was trimmed by 2 bases and the J gene end by 6 bases; junction bases not matched to a gene: 0. The CDR3 totals 13 residues. The germline V gene encodes CDR1 ENHRY and CDR2 SYGVKD. The CDR3: CAISEGTGGEQYF. DNA for the CDR3: TGTGCCATCAGTGAGGGGACAGGGGGCGAGCAGTACTTC.

The chain joins TRBV9 to TRBJ1-1; D ambiguous. This CDR3 has 13 residues. From germline, CDR1 is SGDLS and CDR2 YYNGEE. Trimming shortened V by 0 bases and J by 5 bases, and 8 bases separated the two germline ends. The CDR3 reads CASSVVPGTEAFF. The CDR3 coding sequence is TGTGCCAGCAGCGTAGTCCCGGGAACTGAAGCTTTCTTT.

The gene calls are TRBV15 and TRBJ1-2; a possible D gene is TRBD1 (5 bases). Germline lookup yields CDR1 LNHNV and CDR2 YYDKDF (reference sequence). With 0 bases removed from V and 3 bases from J, the gap between germline ends came to 8 bases. The CDR3 extends over 14 amino acids. The CDR3 coding sequence is TGTGCCACCAGCAGAGAACGGGGGTACTATGGCTACACCTTC. Translated, it gives CATSRERGYYGYTF. Full variable domain (rest looked up from reference TRBV15 and TRBJ1-2): DAMVIQNPRYQVTQFGKPVTLSCSQTLNHNVMYWYQQKSSQAPKLLFHYYDKDFNNEADTPDNFQSRRPNTSFCFLDIRSPGLGDTAMYLCATSRERGYYGYTFGSGTRLTVV.

The chain carries TRBV18 and TRBJ2-1; 9 nucleotides align to TRBD2. V dropped 3 bases and J dropped 7; count of bases not matched to a gene: 10. Germline CDR1 KGHSH, CDR2 LQKENI. The CDR3 length is 16 residues. DNA of the CDR3: TGTGCCAGCTCACCCCCCCAGGGCGGGGGGGGGAATGAGCAGTTCTTC. Its translation is CASSPPQGGGGNEQFF.

The chain employs TRBV30 and TRBJ1-1; 7 bases agree with TRBD1. CDR1 is GTSNPN, CDR2 SVGIG, per germline (reference sequence). The length of the CDR3 is 11 residues. V gave up 7 bases and J gave up 11 bases; unmatched junction bases: 10. The CDR3 region is CAFNEQGWAFF. Here the CDR3 DNA reads TGTGCCTTCAACGAACAGGGGTGGGCTTTCTTT.

The J gene is TRBJ1-1, the V gene TRBV3-1 (or the pseudogene TRBV3-2); tentatively, D is TRBD1 (5 bases). CDR1 is LGHDT and CDR2 is YNNKEL in the germline V gene (reference sequence). Trimming pared 2 bases from V and 4 bases from J, leaving 11 bases between. This CDR3 has 14 amino acids. The CDR3: CASSQPGKGTEAFF. The CDR3, as DNA: TGTGCCAGCAGCCAACCAGGGAAAGGCACTGAAGCTTTCTTT.

This rearrangement joins TRBV2 to TRBJ1-1; D may be TRBD1 (6 bases). CDR1 SNHLY and CDR2 FYNNEI come from the germline V gene. V lost 4 bases, J lost 6 bases, and 12 bases lay in between. This CDR3 is 13 amino acids long. Here the CDR3 DNA reads TGTGCCAGCAGTGGGCAGGGGTCTCCTGAAGCTTTCTTT. Translating it yields CASSGQGSPEAFF.

Ten or more counts support this clone. The gene calls are TRBV11-2 and TRBJ2-7; perhaps TRBD1 as D (6 bases). CDR3 length equals 14 residues. The V gene's germline CDR1 is SGHAT and CDR2 FQNNGV. Trimming left V 0 bases short and J 2 bases short, with 8 bases between. CDR3 sequence (DNA): TGTGCCAGCAGCTTAGAGACAGGAACCTACGAGCAGTACTTC. Its translation is CASSLETGTYEQYF.

The CDR3 DNA reads as TGTGCCAGTAGCCGTACCGGGACACCGAGCTCTGGAAACACCATATATTTT. Translated, it gives CASSRTGTPSSGNTIYF. V usage is TRBV19 and J usage is TRBJ1-3; perhaps TRBD1 as D (6 bases). The V gene's germline CDR1 is LNHDA and CDR2 SQIVND (reference sequence). This CDR3 comprises 17 residues. Deletions cut 6 bases from V and 0 bases from J, with 18 bases between.

Regarding this clone: This sample includes further DNA sequences coding for the same CDR3. The chain joins TRBV30 to TRBJ2-7, with TRBD1 matching over 8 bases. The ends lost 2 bases at V and 6 bases at J; junction bases unmatched: 0. CDR1 and CDR2 (germline): GTSNPN, SVGIG (reference sequence). CDR3 size: 11 residues. For the CDR3, the DNA is TGTGCCTGGAGTACAGGGGGCGAGCAGTACTTC. Translating gives CAWSTGGEQYF.

This clone was detected many times. The V call is TRBV18, the J call TRBJ2-7; 10 nucleotides match TRBD2. This CDR3 is 16 amino acids long. The junction had 12 bases not matched to a gene; V was cut back by 3 bases and J by 7 bases. The germline CDR1 and CDR2 sequences are KGHSH and LQKENI. CDR3 in amino acids: CASSPRTSGAAREQYF. The DNA for the CDR3 is TGTGCCAGCTCACCCCGAACTAGCGGGGCCGCGAGGGAGCAGTACTTC.

This chain uses TRBV19 with TRBJ1-2, with D hard to call. V gave up 5 bases and J gave up 7 bases, with 14 bases separating them. This CDR3 comprises 13 residues. Germline values: CDR1 LNHDA, CDR2 SQIVND (reference sequence). CDR3: CASSSIAGVGYTF. The CDR3 DNA is TGTGCCAGTAGTTCGATAGCGGGAGTTGGCTACACCTTC.

This chain joins TRBV11-2 and TRBJ1-1, with TRBD1 identical over 7 bases. The CDR3 loop spans 12 amino acids. Germline assignment: CDR1 SGHAT and CDR2 FQNNGV. V shed 8 bases, J shed 9 bases, and the junction held 9 bases outside the gene matches. The CDR3 nucleotides read TGTGCCAGCGCACCAGGGGGTTTCCAAGCTTTCTTT. Encoded protein: CASAPGGFQAFF.

The J gene is TRBJ1-3, the V gene TRBV7-2; 7 positions match TRBD1. Trimming removed 1 base from V and 1 base from J; junction bases left unmatched: 1. This CDR3 comprises 15 residues. In germline, CDR1 is SGHTA, CDR2 FQGNSA. The CDR3: CASSLGTGSGNTIYF. The CDR3 bases are TGTGCCAGCAGCTTAGGGACAGGTTCTGGAAACACCATATATTTT.

The chain combines TRBV29-1 with TRBJ1-2, with 7 bases that match TRBD1. The CDR3 runs to 13 residues. Germline loops: CDR1 SQVTM, CDR2 ANQGSEA. The junction had 12 bases not matched to a gene; V was cut back by 6 bases and J by 8 bases. CDR3 nucleotide sequence: TGCAGCGTGCTGGACAGGACCCAAGGCGGCTACACCTTC. Translated: CSVLDRTQGGYTF.

The genes are TRBV2 and TRBJ1-1, with 7 bases fitting TRBD1. Germline values: CDR1 SNHLY, CDR2 FYNNEI. Trimming at V came to 2 bases and at J to 4 bases, leaving 7 bases not matched to a gene. This CDR3 region has 15 residues. The CDR3 loop is CASSERWRQGTEAFF. The DNA of the CDR3 is TGTGCCAGCAGTGAAAGGTGGAGACAGGGCACTGAAGCTTTCTTT.

This sequence joins TRBV24-1 and TRBJ1-2; D remains ambiguous. CDR3 length: 13 residues. Between the trimmed V and J ends, which lost 3 bases and 1 base, there was a span of 5 bases. Germline V CDR1 and CDR2: KGHDR, SFDVKD. The CDR3 DNA is TGTGCCACCAGTGATCCGGTTAACTATGGCTACACCTTC. It is translated as CATSDPVNYGYTF.

This clone was seen more than once but under ten times. The chain uses TRBV6-5 and TRBJ2-1; TRBD2 might be the D (5 bases). This CDR3 is built from 13 residues. V was trimmed by 4 bases and J by 12 bases, leaving 16 bases between them. Germline V gives CDR1 MNHEY, CDR2 SVGAGI. Here the CDR3 reads CASSFTLRGAQFF. The CDR3 coding sequence is TGTGCCAGCAGTTTCACCCTCCGGGGAGCGCAGTTCTTC.

The J gene is TRBJ1-1, the V gene TRBV9, with 8 bases lining up with TRBD1. Losses at the gene ends were 2 bases for V and 5 bases for J; bases not matched to a gene: 2. Germline values: CDR1 SGDLS, CDR2 YYNGEE. The CDR3 contains 13 residues. The CDR3 sequence: CASSVTGGTEAFF. CDR3 bases: TGTGCCAGCAGCGTCACAGGGGGAACTGAAGCTTTCTTT. Combining the CDR3 with reference TRBV9 and TRBJ1-1 gives the whole variable domain DSGVTQTPKHLITATGQRVTLRCSPRSGDLSVYWYQQSLDQGLQFLIQYYNGEERAKGNILERFSAQQFPDLHSELNLSSLELGDSALYFCASSVTGGTEAFFGQGTRLTVV.